The clone carrying this T cell receptor (beta chain) was seen only a few times. Its antigen is currently unknown. This entry belongs to a study of T cells in Graves' hyperthyroidism and ophthalmopathy. Amplified regions were TCR beta CDR3 sequences from RNA transcripts. The TCR CDR3 was amplified in a first-round RT-PCR using the HTBI primer set. From the multiplex PCR reads, TCRdb called clonotypes with MiXCR, one entry per CDR3 protein. Among hundreds of thousands of distinct CDR3 sequences, 24% were seen once, and the ten largest hold approximately 35%. Points from the study as a whole: In the blood, most expanded thyroid clonotypes above 0.001 appeared as well.

V was shortened by 4 bases and J by 1 base, with 11 bases between the two germline ends. From germline, CDR1 is SGHDT and CDR2 YYEEEE. The CDR3 extends over 15 amino acids. This sequence originates from a woman aged 40 to 55 with Graves' ophthalmopathy. V is TRBV5-6 and J is TRBJ2-2; D remains unclear. The sequencing sample was made of blood. The CDR3 DNA follows: TGTGCCAGCAGCCCCATGGCAGGGAACACCGGGGAGCTGTTTTTT. Its protein product is CASSPMAGNTGELFF.